This entry concerns a single T cell receptor beta chain. Then a second PCR, running about 7 to 11 cycles, was carried out with a sample-barcoded 5' primer and a J-beta primer mix. TCRdb redid the calling of the 5' RACE reads with MiXCR, one entry per CDR3 protein. The sample contains hundreds of thousands of distinct CDR3 sequences, roughly three fifths of which appear only once. The source of the sample is a study of blood T cells in healthy people across ages. Germline V gene sequence: CDR1 KGHSH, CDR2 LQKENI. V was pared by 5 bases and J by 4 bases, with 16 bases between. This CDR3 contains 15 residues.

The TCR originated in a man in his 60s in good health. Sequencing input: blood. This chain links TRBV18 with TRBJ2-3, with D perhaps matching TRBD2 (5 bases). The CDR3 sequence is CASSTYSTSSDTQYF. For the CDR3, the DNA is TGTGCCAGCTCAACCTACTCTACTAGTTCAGATACGCAGTATTTT.